This T cell receptor beta chain stems from a study of early T cells in non-severe SARS-CoV-2 infection. As for the study in general: RNA in bulk from unsorted whole blood was sequenced, and chains were unpaired. General study findings and limits: Comparison of clonotypes with VDJdb favored anti-spike CD8 responses while missing private and CD4 specificities.

The CDR3 sequence is 18 residues long. From germline, CDR1 is LGHNA and CDR2 YNFKEQ. Trimming took 1 base from V and 4 from J, leaving 19 bases between them. Attached unique molecular identifiers marked individual cDNA molecules. MiXCR, applied by TCRdb to the 5' RACE reads, yields one record per CDR3 protein. Here the sample spans 49,000 or so distinct CDR3 sequences, around 6.5% being singletons. This clonotype was picked up a small number of times. As yet, its antigen is unknown. The chain employs TRBV4-2 and TRBJ2-2, with D perhaps assigned TRBD1 or TRBD2 (6 bases each). The starting material was whole blood, obtained at baseline. The sequence was collected from an adult who was a healthcare worker with PCR-confirmed SARS-CoV-2 infection or an uninfected control (not recorded which). In DNA, the CDR3 is TGTGCCAGCAGCCAAGTTCCCCCGGAGGGGGTCCGCACCGGGGAGCTGTTTTTT. This sequence encodes CASSQVPPEGVRTGELFF.